Presented here are 18 T cell receptor beta chains from one specimen sequenced in a study of blood T cell repertoires in COVID-19. TCRdb's copy holds only in-frame clones and misses some; the assay was immunoSEQ multiplex PCR. The sample has fewer than 450,000 clones, 88% seen once. The specimen was peripheral blood. These receptor sequences come from a woman in her 70s with COVID-19, enrolled during active disease.

The V and J genes are TRBV9 and TRBJ2-1; D is possibly TRBD2 (6 bases). Trimming stripped 1 base from V and 1 base from J, with 15 bases between. Germline CDR1 SGDLS, CDR2 YYNGEE. This CDR3 contains 17 residues. In DNA, the CDR3 is TGTGCCAGCAGCGTAACCGGGGGACGTAATTCCTACAATGAGCAGTTCTTC. Residues: CASSVTGGRNSYNEQFF. Complete variable domain (other parts from reference TRBV9 and TRBJ2-1): DSGVTQTPKHLITATGQRVTLRCSPRSGDLSVYWYQQSLDQGLQFLIQYYNGEERAKGNILERFSAQQFPDLHSELNLSSLELGDSALYFCASSVTGGRNSYNEQFFGPGTRLTVL.

The J gene is TRBJ1-5, the V gene TRBV6-1; D is unclear. V was clipped by 2 bases and J by 6 bases, with 20 bases between them. The CDR3 totals 17 residues. CDR1 MNHNS and CDR2 SASEGT come from the germline V gene. The DNA for the CDR3 is TGTGCCAGCAGTGAACTCGTTAACGCGGGCCCCGGTCAGCCCCAGCATTTT. It is translated as CASSELVNAGPGQPQHF.

The chain carries TRBV5-1 and TRBJ1-5; 7 bases match TRBD1. Germline V lookup: CDR1 SGHRS, CDR2 YFSETQ. Trimming at V came to 4 bases and at J to 3 bases, leaving 7 bases not matched to a gene. This CDR3 contains 15 residues. The CDR3: CASSPGQTVNQPQHF. CDR3 DNA: TGCGCCAGCAGCCCGGGACAGACAGTCAATCAGCCCCAGCATTTT.

J is TRBJ1-2 and V is TRBV4-3; 7 bases are a match to TRBD1. Germline trimming cut 4 bases from V and 4 bases from J; bases unmatched to any gene: 6. This CDR3 contains 14 residues. Germline-derived CDR1 and CDR2 are LGHNA and YSLEER. This CDR3 is CASSRQQGFYGYTF. DNA of the CDR3: TGCGCCAGCAGCCGGCAACAGGGGTTCTATGGCTACACCTTC.

V usage is TRBV24-1 and J usage is TRBJ2-1; 9 bases agree with TRBD1. The J segment lost 1 base and the V segment lost 8 bases, leaving 5 bases of the junction unmatched. CDR3 length: 15 amino acids. Germline V gives CDR1 KGHDR, CDR2 SFDVKD. The chain's CDR3 is CATMKQGASYNEQFF. The CDR3 DNA follows: TGTGCCACCATGAAACAGGGGGCTTCCTACAATGAGCAGTTCTTC.

The chain combines TRBV5-1 with TRBJ1-2; weak D call: TRBD1 (5 bases). Trimming shortened V by 0 bases and J by 4 bases, and 10 bases separated the two germline ends. This CDR3 has 14 amino acids. Germline V gene data show CDR1 as SGHRS and CDR2 as YFSETQ. CDR3 sequence (DNA): TGCGCCAGCAGCTTGGACAGGACGAGCTATGGCTACACCTTC. Translating it yields CASSLDRTSYGYTF.

The chain combines TRBV4-2 with TRBJ2-1, with 11 bases matching TRBD2. The CDR3 totals 18 residues. Germline trimming cut 4 bases from V and 3 bases from J; bases unmatched to any gene: 11. The V gene's germline CDR1 is LGHNA and CDR2 YNFKEQ. CDR3 amino acids: CASSRRLPGTSGYNEQFF. The CDR3 DNA reads as TGTGCCAGCAGCCGACGACTCCCGGGGACTAGCGGCTACAATGAGCAGTTCTTC.

CDR3 coding DNA: TGTGCCAGCAGCGTAGCAGGGGACAATCAGCCCCAGCATTTT. It specifies CASSVAGDNQPQHF. The chain combines TRBV9 with TRBJ1-5, with TRBD1 as a possible D gene (6 bases). In germline, CDR1 is SGDLS, CDR2 YYNGEE. V dropped 0 bases and J dropped 3 bases, with 7 bases sitting between them. This CDR3 region has 14 residues.

The rearrangement uses TRBV2 and TRBJ1-1; no clear D. Trimming removed 1 base from V and 2 bases from J, with 5 bases in between. In germline, CDR1 is SNHLY, CDR2 FYNNEI. This CDR3 region has 13 residues. CDR3: CASSEGVNTEAFF. CDR3 nucleotides: TGTGCCAGCAGTGAAGGAGTAAACACTGAAGCTTTCTTT.

This rearrangement joins TRBV6-5 to TRBJ1-1, with D unresolved. Looked up from germline, CDR1 is MNHEY and CDR2 is SVGAGI. Trimming cost V 6 bases and J 1 base, with 9 bases left between them. The CDR3 consists of 13 residues. The CDR3 coding sequence is TGTGCCAGCAGGCCGACGGGGAACACTGAAGCTTTCTTT. This codes for CASRPTGNTEAFF.

The V and J genes are TRBV12-3 or TRBV12-4 and TRBJ2-3; unclear D gene. V was shortened by 8 bases and J by 1 base, with 10 bases between the two germline ends. The CDR3 loop spans 13 amino acids. The CDR3: CASVLLGTDTQYF. CDR3 coding DNA: TGTGCCAGCGTATTACTCGGCACAGATACGCAGTATTTT.

The rearrangement uses TRBV5-4 and TRBJ2-1; D may be TRBD2 (6 bases). Trimming stripped 4 bases from V and 8 bases from J, with 19 bases between. Germline CDR1 SGHNT, CDR2 YYREEE (reference sequence). The CDR3 covers 15 residues. This CDR3 is CASSQRAGIPHEQFF. The CDR3 DNA reads as TGTGCCAGCAGCCAAAGGGCGGGAATCCCCCATGAGCAGTTCTTC.

The rearrangement joins TRBV30 to TRBJ1-2, with D tentatively TRBD1 (6 bases). The V end lost 0 bases, the J end lost 8 bases, and 13 bases lay between the germline ends. Germline V CDR1 and CDR2: GTSNPN, SVGIG (reference sequence). This CDR3 spans 13 amino acids. The CDR3 is CAWSVARGNGYTF. In nucleotides, the CDR3 is TGTGCCTGGAGTGTCGCGAGGGGGAACGGCTACACCTTC.

The V call is TRBV4-2, the J call TRBJ2-3; 8 bases align to TRBD2. Germline trimming cut 0 bases from V and 5 bases from J; bases unmatched to any gene: 10. CDR1 and CDR2 (germline): LGHNA, YNFKEQ. There are 17 residues in the CDR3. The DNA for the CDR3 is TGTGCCAGCAGCCAAGATGCCTCGGGGGGGCCGAAAGATACGCAGTATTTT. Its protein product is CASSQDASGGPKDTQYF.

V and J are TRBV11-2 and TRBJ1-2; TRBD1 matches at 9 bases. CDR3 length equals 16 residues. Germline V CDR1 and CDR2: SGHAT, FQNNGV. V trimming: 5 bases; J trimming: 3 bases; junction bases outside the gene matches: 10. The CDR3 here is CASSVRGTGFDYGYTF. The CDR3 region has the DNA TGTGCCAGCAGCGTGAGGGGGACAGGGTTTGACTATGGCTACACCTTC.

This clone appeared a few times. The rearrangement links TRBV27 to TRBJ2-7; 8 bases match TRBD2. The length of the CDR3 is 13 residues. Germline trimming cut 3 bases from V and 5 bases from J; bases unmatched to any gene: 3. Germline loops: CDR1 MNHEY, CDR2 SMNVEV (reference sequence). In DNA form, the CDR3 reads TGTGCCAGCAGTTTTCTCGGGGGGGACGAGCAGTACTTC. This translates into CASSFLGGDEQYF.

On this clone itself: The sample carries other DNA sequences with the same CDR3. V usage is TRBV5-1 and J usage is TRBJ1-1; TRBD1 matches at 9 bases. In germline, CDR1 is SGHRS, CDR2 YFSETQ. The CDR3 consists of 14 residues. The trim removed 4 bases at V and 4 bases at J, leaving 5 bases unmatched. The CDR3 sequence: CASSLRQGGTEAFF. The CDR3 coding sequence is TGCGCCAGCAGCCTTAGACAGGGGGGCACTGAAGCTTTCTTT.

The CDR3 sequence is CASSPDRGWNQPQHF. CDR3 DNA: TGTGCCAGCTCACCTGACAGGGGGTGGAATCAGCCCCAGCATTTT. This chain links TRBV18 with TRBJ1-5, with 9 nucleotides matching TRBD1. The V gene end was trimmed by 3 bases and the J gene end by 4 bases; junction bases not matched to a gene: 4. CDR3 length: 15 amino acids. Germline loops: CDR1 KGHSH, CDR2 LQKENI.